The clone carrying this T cell receptor (beta chain) has only a few counts. Its target is unknown. These data belong to a study of CD8+ T cells in alopecia areata. Study-wide results and caveats: Many expanded lesional clones persisted during tofacitinib (in both scalp and blood). The link between baseline CD8+ expansion and response remains uncertain with one nonresponder.

Treatment specified: oral pan-JAK inhibitor, 5-10 mg twice daily. Losses at the gene ends were 6 bases for V and 13 bases for J; bases not matched to a gene: 12. The CDR3 contains 12 residues. The germline CDR1 and CDR2 sequences are SQVTM and ANQGSEA. RNA was isolated and reverse transcribed to cDNA, the sequencing template. Using immunoSEQ multiplex PCR, the repertoire was profiled, and TCRdb retains in-frame clones only, with some absent. The data hold about 120,000 clones, with 50% to 55% observed a single time. The sequence came from a human donor with alopecia areata. The source material was CD4+ T cells sorted from blood, sampled at week 4, from a patient treated with tofacitinib. The genes are TRBV29-1 and TRBJ1-1; 9 nucleotides agree with TRBD1. In DNA form, the CDR3 reads TGCAGCGTAAGGACAGGGGCCCCTGTGAGTTTCTTT. Translating it yields CSVRTGAPVSFF.